Presented here are 10 T cell receptor beta chains from one specimen sequenced in a study of shared clonotypes between healthy human individuals. Profiling relied on immunoSEQ multiplex PCR, and the TCRdb table lists in-frame clones only, not all of them. The sample gives some 2,000,000 clones, about 95% of which show up once; 0.9% to 1.3% is in the top ten. Terminally differentiated effector memory CD45RA+ cells were excluded by CCR7 positive selection of CD45RO-negative cells. Source material: naive CD8+ T cells sorted from blood. These receptors were obtained from a man between 18 and 29 years old in good health.

This clone has only one observation. CDR3 in amino acids: CASSFRQITDTQYF. In DNA, the CDR3 is TGTGCCAGCAGTTTTCGACAAATCACAGATACGCAGTATTTT. The chain employs TRBV27 and TRBJ2-3; D is undetermined. The CDR3 loop spans 14 amino acids. The ends were cut back, 3 bases at V and 2 bases at J, with 9 bases in the middle. From germline, CDR1 is MNHEY and CDR2 SMNVEV (reference sequence).

This rearrangement joins TRBV7-2 to TRBJ2-4; D is perhaps TRBD1 (6 bases). Looked up from germline, CDR1 is SGHTA and CDR2 is FQGNSA. Trimming removed 0 bases at V and 1 base at J, with 13 bases between. There are 17 residues in the CDR3. CDR3 region: CASSLASTGNAKNIQYF. CDR3 sequence (DNA): TGTGCCAGCAGCTTAGCGAGTACAGGGAATGCCAAAAACATTCAGTACTTC.

This clone was detected once. This sequence joins TRBV27 and TRBJ2-1; perhaps TRBD2 as D (6 bases). Trimming cost V 7 bases and J 9 bases, with 19 bases left between them. The length of the CDR3 is 14 residues. Germline V gene data show CDR1 as MNHEY and CDR2 as SMNVEV (reference sequence). The CDR3 loop is CASTDWTNSGEQFF. CDR3 DNA sequence: TGTGCCAGCACCGATTGGACTAATTCGGGTGAGCAGTTCTTC.

The CDR3: CASSLVPANEQFF. In DNA form, the CDR3 reads TGTGCCAGCAGCTTGGTACCGGCCAATGAGCAGTTCTTC. V gene TRBV5-8 combines with J gene TRBJ2-1; D is uncertain. The CDR3 extends over 13 amino acids. The V end lost 0 bases, the J end lost 6 bases, and 7 bases lay between the germline ends. The germline V gene encodes CDR1 SGHTS and CDR2 YDEGEE.

The chain carries TRBV28 and TRBJ2-5; 7 bases line up with TRBD2. Germline CDR1 MDHEN, CDR2 SYDVKM. V was pared by 3 bases and J by 5 bases, with 9 bases of the junction left unmatched. The CDR3 extends over 15 amino acids. As DNA, the CDR3 is TGTGCCAGCAGTTTCCGTCGCGGGCGGGGGGAGACCCAGTACTTC. This gives the protein CASSFRRGRGETQYF.

This clone was picked up one time. This chain links TRBV7-9 with TRBJ1-1; 8 bases are a match to TRBD1. This CDR3 spans 15 amino acids. The germline V gene encodes CDR1 SEHNR and CDR2 FQNEAQ (reference sequence). V trimming: 5 bases; J trimming: 4 bases; junction bases outside the gene matches: 9. CDR3 sequence: CASSAGQGGLTEAFF. Here the CDR3 DNA reads TGTGCCAGCAGCGCCGGACAGGGTGGGCTCACTGAAGCTTTCTTT.

The chain combines TRBV7-9 with TRBJ1-1; no reliable D call. Germline V gene sequence: CDR1 SEHNR, CDR2 FQNEAQ (reference sequence). The ends were cut back, 5 bases at V and 7 bases at J, with 17 bases in the middle. The CDR3 has 14 amino acids. DNA of the CDR3: TGTGCCAGCAGCCCCGACGGAACAGTAGATGAAGCTTTCTTT. This codes for CASSPDGTVDEAFF.

V is TRBV7-2 and J is TRBJ2-1; 7 positions match TRBD2. The CDR3 extends over 17 amino acids. Germline V gene sequence: CDR1 SGHTA, CDR2 FQGNSA. The junction had 14 bases not matched to a gene; V was cut back by 5 bases and J by 4 bases. In DNA form, the CDR3 reads TGTGCCAGCAGCCTCGTCCTGGGACTACCGCCTTACAATGAGCAGTTCTTC. It translates to CASSLVLGLPPYNEQFF.

The chain couples TRBV7-6 to TRBJ1-2, with no clear D. CDR3 length: 18 amino acids. V lost 0 bases to trimming and J lost 2 bases, with 19 bases between them. The germline gives CDR1 SGHVS, CDR2 FNYEAQ. This CDR3 reads CASSLAPPAKEANYGYTF. CDR3 in DNA: TGTGCCAGCAGCTTAGCACCCCCCGCGAAGGAGGCGAACTATGGCTACACCTTC. Full variable domain (rest looked up from reference TRBV7-6 and TRBJ1-2): GAGVSQSPRYKVTKRGQDVALRCDPISGHVSLYWYRQALGQGPEFLTYFNYEAQQDKSGLPNDRFSAERPEGSISTLTIQRTEQRDSAMYRCASSLAPPAKEANYGYTFGSGTRLTVV.

To note about this clone: Other DNA sequences of this sample code for an identical CDR3. This chain uses TRBV28 with TRBJ2-7, with D maybe TRBD2 (6 bases). The germline V gene has CDR1 MDHEN and CDR2 SYDVKM. V was clipped by 3 bases and J by 2 bases, with 11 bases between them. The CDR3 is 14 amino acids. DNA of the CDR3: TGTGCCAGCAGTTTCGGGGGACCCACCTACGAGCAGTACTTC. Protein sequence: CASSFGGPTYEQYF.